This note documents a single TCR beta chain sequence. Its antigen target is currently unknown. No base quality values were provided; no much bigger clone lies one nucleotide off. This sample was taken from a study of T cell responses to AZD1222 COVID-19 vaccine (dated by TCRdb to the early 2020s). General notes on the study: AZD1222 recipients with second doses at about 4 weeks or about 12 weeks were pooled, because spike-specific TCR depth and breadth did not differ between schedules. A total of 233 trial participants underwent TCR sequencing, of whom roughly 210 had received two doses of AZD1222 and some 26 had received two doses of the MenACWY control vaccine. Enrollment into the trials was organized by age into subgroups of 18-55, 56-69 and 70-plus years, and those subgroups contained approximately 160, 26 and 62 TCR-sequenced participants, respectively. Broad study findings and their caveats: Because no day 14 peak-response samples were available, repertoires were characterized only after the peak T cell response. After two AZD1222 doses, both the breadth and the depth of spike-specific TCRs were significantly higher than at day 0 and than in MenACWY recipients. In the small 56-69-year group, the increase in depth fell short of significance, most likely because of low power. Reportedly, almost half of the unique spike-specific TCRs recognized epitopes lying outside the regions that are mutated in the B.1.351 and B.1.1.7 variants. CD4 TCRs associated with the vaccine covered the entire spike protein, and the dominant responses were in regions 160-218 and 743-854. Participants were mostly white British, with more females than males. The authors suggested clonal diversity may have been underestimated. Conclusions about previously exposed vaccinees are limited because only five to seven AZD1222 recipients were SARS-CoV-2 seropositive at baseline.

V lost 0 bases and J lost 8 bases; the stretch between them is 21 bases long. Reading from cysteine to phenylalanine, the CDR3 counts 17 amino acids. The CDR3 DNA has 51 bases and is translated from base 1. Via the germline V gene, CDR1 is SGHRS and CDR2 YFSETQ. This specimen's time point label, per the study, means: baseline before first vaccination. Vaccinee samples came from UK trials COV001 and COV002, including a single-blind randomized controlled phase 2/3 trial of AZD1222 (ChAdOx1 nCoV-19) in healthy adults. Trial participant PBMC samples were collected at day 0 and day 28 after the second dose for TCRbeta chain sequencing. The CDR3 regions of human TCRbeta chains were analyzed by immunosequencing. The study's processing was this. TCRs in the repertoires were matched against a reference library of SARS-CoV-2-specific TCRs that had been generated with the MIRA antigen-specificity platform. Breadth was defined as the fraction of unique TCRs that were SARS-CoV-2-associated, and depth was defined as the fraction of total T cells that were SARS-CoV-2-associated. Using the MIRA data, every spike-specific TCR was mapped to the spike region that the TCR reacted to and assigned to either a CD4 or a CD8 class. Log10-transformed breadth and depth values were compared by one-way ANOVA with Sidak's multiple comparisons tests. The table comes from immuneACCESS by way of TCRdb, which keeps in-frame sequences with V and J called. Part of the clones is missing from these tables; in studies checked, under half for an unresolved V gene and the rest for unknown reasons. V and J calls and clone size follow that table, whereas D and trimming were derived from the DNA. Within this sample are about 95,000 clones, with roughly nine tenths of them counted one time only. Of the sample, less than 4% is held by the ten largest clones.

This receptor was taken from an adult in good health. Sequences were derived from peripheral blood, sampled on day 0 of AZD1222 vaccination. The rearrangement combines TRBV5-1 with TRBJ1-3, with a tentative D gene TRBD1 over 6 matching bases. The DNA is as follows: TGCGCCAGCAGCTTGGGCCCCGGAGTAGGGCCAGGGGACACCATATATTTT. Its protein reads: CASSLGPGVGPGDTIYF.